This is a list of T cell receptor beta chains from one sample in a study of CD8 T cells in Susac syndrome. One entry per CDR3 protein results from TCRdb running MiXCR on the immunoSEQ multiplex PCR reads. The sample carries 230,000 or so distinct CDR3 sequences, approximately 95% recorded once. Sequencing was carried out using CD4+ T cells from PBMCs. All receptors come from a human donor with multiple sclerosis. The CDR3 runs from the conserved cysteine through the conserved F or W. Each record gives: D gene, V gene, J gene, CDR3 DNA, CDR3 protein. The D gene is left open where the match is weak.

NA	TRBV29-1	TRBJ1-1	TGCAGCGTTCAGAGGGGTGGAGGAAAGACTGAAGCTTTCTTT	CSVQRGGGKTEAFF
NA	TRBV24-1	TRBJ1-4	TGTGCCACCGAGCTGGCCAAGTCAACTAATGAAAAACTGTTTTTT	CATELAKSTNEKLFF
TRBD1	TRBV20-1	TRBJ1-2	TGCAGTGCTAGAGATCCAGGGACAGGTCATCGGCACTTC	CSARDPGTGHRHF
NA	TRBV29-1	TRBJ2-6	TGCAGCGTTGAAGTTGGGGGAACTGGGGCCAACGTCCTGACTTTC	CSVEVGGTGANVLTF
NA	TRBV30	TRBJ2-7	TGTGCCTGGAGTATCCTACTGGGGGCGCGCCTCTCCGAGCAGTACTTC	CAWSILLGARLSEQYF
NA	TRBV5-6	TRBJ1-1	TGTGCCAGCAGCTTGTCGGTCGTCGGGCATACTGAAGCTTTCTTT	CASSLSVVGHTEAFF
NA	TRBV3-1	TRBJ2-6	TGTGCCAGCAGCCAAGTGGGGACTGGGGCCAACGTCCTGACTTTC	CASSQVGTGANVLTF
TRBD2	TRBV30	TRBJ2-3	TGTGCCTGGAATCAGCGGGGGTCCACAGATACGCAGTATTTT	CAWNQRGSTDTQYF
TRBD1	TRBV2	TRBJ1-5	TGTGCCAGCAGGGCAGACAGGGGTGGACAGCCCCAGCATTTT	CASRADRGGQPQHF
NA	TRBV28	TRBJ2-6	TGTGCCAGCAGACCTATGGGGGGGGCCTGGGCCAACGTCCTGACTTTC	CASRPMGGAWANVLTF
TRBD1	TRBV7-4	TRBJ2-5	TGTGCCAGCAGCTCCCTCCGTGACAGGGCCCCCCAAGAGACCCAGTACTTC	CASSSLRDRAPQETQYF
NA	TRBV12-5	TRBJ2-7	TGTGCTAGTGGTTTGGTCGATGTCGAGCAGTACTTC	CASGLVDVEQYF